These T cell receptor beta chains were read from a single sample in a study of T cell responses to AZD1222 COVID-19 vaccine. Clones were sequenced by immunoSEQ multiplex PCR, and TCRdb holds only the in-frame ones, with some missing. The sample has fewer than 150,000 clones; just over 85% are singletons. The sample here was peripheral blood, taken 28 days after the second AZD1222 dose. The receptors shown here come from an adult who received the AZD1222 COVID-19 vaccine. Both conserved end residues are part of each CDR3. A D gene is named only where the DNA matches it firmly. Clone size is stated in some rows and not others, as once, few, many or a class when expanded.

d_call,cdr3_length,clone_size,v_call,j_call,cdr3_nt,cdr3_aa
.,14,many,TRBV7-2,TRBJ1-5,TGTGCCAGCAGCTTAGGACTCGACAATCAGCCCCAGCATTTT,CASSLGLDNQPQHF
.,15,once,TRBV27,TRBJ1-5,TGTGCCAGCAGTTTATCTGGGAGAAGCAATCAGCCCCAGCATTTT,CASSLSGRSNQPQHF
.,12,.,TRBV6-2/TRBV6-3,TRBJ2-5,TGTGCCAGCAGCCTGTCATTAGAGACCCAGTACTTC,CASSLSLETQYF
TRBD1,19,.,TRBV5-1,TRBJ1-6,TGCGCCAGCAGCTTGGGAAGACAGGGGCAGAGCTCCTATAATTCACCCCTCCACTTT,CASSLGRQGQSSYNSPLHF
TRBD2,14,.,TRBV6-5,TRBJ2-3,TGTGCCAGCAGTTTAGCGGGGGGCACAGATACGCAGTATTTT,CASSLAGGTDTQYF
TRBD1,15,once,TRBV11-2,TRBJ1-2,TGTGCCAGCAGCCCGACGGGACAGCTCGGGATCGGCTACACCTTC,CASSPTGQLGIGYTF
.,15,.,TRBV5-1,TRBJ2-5,TGCGCCAGCAGCTTAAACGGGGGGCCTCAAGAGACCCAGTACTTC,CASSLNGGPQETQYF
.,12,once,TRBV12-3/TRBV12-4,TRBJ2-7,TGTGCCAGCAGTTTAGGTTTCGGCGAGCAGTACTTC,CASSLGFGEQYF
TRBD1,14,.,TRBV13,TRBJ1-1,TGTGCCAGCAGCTTGTCAGACAGGGATACTGAAGCTTTCTTT,CASSLSDRDTEAFF
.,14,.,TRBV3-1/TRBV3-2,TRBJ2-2,TGTGCCAGCAGCCAATGGGGAAACACCGGGGAGCTGTTTTTT,CASSQWGNTGELFF
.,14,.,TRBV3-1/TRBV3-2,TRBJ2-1,TGTGCCAGCAGCCAACATGGGCTATACAATGAGCAGTTCTTC,CASSQHGLYNEQFF
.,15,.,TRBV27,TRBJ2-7,TGTGCCAGCAGTTTCGGGGGAGGAGTAGCCTACGAGCAGTACTTC,CASSFGGGVAYEQYF
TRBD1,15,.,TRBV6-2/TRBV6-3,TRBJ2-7,TGTGCCAGCAGTTACCCGGGACAGGGGTACTACGAGCAGTACTTC,CASSYPGQGYYEQYF
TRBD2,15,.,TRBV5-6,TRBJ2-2,TGTGCCAGCAGCCGGGGGGGATTTAACACCGGGGAGCTGTTTTTT,CASSRGGFNTGELFF
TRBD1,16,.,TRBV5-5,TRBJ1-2,TGTGCCAGCAGCTACCAGGGGGGCCGGCTTAACTATGGCTACACCTTC,CASSYQGGRLNYGYTF
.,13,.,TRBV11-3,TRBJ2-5,TGTGCCAGCAGCTTAGGCAGGCAAGAGACCCAGTACTTC,CASSLGRQETQYF
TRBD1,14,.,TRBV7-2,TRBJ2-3,TGTGCCAGCAGCTCTACCCCGGACAGGGCGGCGCAGTATTTT,CASSSTPDRAAQYF